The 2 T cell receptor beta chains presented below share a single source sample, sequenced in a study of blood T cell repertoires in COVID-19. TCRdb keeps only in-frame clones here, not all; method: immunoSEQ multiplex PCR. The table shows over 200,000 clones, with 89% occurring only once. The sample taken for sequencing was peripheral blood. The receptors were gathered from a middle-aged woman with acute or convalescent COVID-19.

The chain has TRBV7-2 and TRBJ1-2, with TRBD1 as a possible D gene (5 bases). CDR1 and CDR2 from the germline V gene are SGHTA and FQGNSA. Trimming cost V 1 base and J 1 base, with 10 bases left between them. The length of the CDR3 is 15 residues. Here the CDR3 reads CASSLDARDNYGYTF. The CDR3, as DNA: TGTGCCAGCAGCTTAGACGCCAGGGATAACTATGGCTACACCTTC.

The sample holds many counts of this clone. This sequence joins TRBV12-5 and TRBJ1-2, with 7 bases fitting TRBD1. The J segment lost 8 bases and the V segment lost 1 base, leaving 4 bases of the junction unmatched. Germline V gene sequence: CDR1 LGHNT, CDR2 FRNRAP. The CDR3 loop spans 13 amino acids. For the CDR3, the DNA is TGTGCTAGTGGTTTGGAGGGGGCGAAAGGCTACACCTTC. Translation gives CASGLEGAKGYTF.